The 18 T cell receptor beta chains presented below share a single source sample, sequenced in a study of blood T cell repertoires in COVID-19. Using immunoSEQ multiplex PCR, the repertoire was profiled, and TCRdb retains in-frame clones only, with some absent. This table has 300,000 to 450,000 clones, about nine tenths appearing once. The sequenced sample was peripheral blood. Every receptor here comes from a woman in her sixties or seventies with COVID-19, enrolled during active disease.

The chain carries TRBV5-4 and TRBJ1-6; 9 bases line up with TRBD1. The CDR3 runs to 14 residues. Germline loops: CDR1 SGHNT, CDR2 YYREEE (reference sequence). Trimming cost V 0 bases and J 10 bases; bases outside gene matches: 2. In DNA form, the CDR3 reads TGTGCCAGCAGCTTGGACAGGGGGCGGTCACCCCTCCACTTT. Amino acids: CASSLDRGRSPLHF.

This clone was counted only a few times. CDR3 coding DNA: TGTGCCAGCAGCTTATTCCACTCCTACGAGCAGTACTTC. This gives the protein CASSLFHSYEQYF. The rearrangement uses TRBV7-3 and TRBJ2-7, with unresolved D. This CDR3 is built from 13 residues. Trimming cost V 2 bases and J 0 bases, with 5 bases left between them. Germline-derived CDR1 and CDR2 are SGHTA and FQGTGA. The complete variable domain, with remaining parts taken from reference TRBV7-3 and TRBJ2-7, reads GAGVSQTPSNKVTEKGKYVELRCDPISGHTALYWYRQSLGQGPEFLIYFQGTGAADDSGLPNDRFFAVRPEGSVSTLKIQRTERGDSAVYLCASSLFHSYEQYFGPGTRLTVT.

The rearrangement links TRBV27 to TRBJ1-6; tentatively, D is TRBD1 (6 bases). Germline CDR1 MNHEY, CDR2 SMNVEV (reference sequence). This CDR3 region has 16 residues. V lost 10 bases, J lost 6 bases, and 22 bases lay in between. The CDR3 nucleotides read TGTGCCACCGCCCTGGGGGCTTCAGGGAGTAATTCACCCCTCCACTTT. It specifies CATALGASGSNSPLHF.

This chain uses TRBV7-9 with TRBJ2-3; 9 nucleotides agree with TRBD1. Trimming cost V 5 bases and J 7 bases; bases outside gene matches: 7. Germline V gene sequence: CDR1 SEHNR, CDR2 FQNEAQ (reference sequence). There are 14 residues in the CDR3. The CDR3, as DNA: TGTGCCAGCAGCCCAACTGGACAGGGGTATACGCAGTATTTT. Translation: CASSPTGQGYTQYF.

The genes are TRBV6-5 and TRBJ1-2, with D hard to call. The V end was cut by 2 bases, the J end by 5 bases, with 15 bases between. This CDR3 contains 15 residues. The germline gives CDR1 MNHEY, CDR2 SVGAGI. CDR3 nucleotide sequence: TGTGCCAGCAGTTACGAGGAGGGCGCGCTGTATGGCTACACCTTC. This encodes CASSYEEGALYGYTF.

This clone was observed a handful of times. The rearrangement uses TRBV7-8 and TRBJ1-5; D gene uncertain. Germline V gives CDR1 SGHVS, CDR2 FQNEAQ. V was shortened by 9 bases and J by 6 bases, with 24 bases between the two germline ends. The CDR3 is 16 residues long. In nucleotides, the CDR3 is TGTGCCAGGGTTATTAATAGACGGGGAGGTGGTCAGCCCCAGCATTTT. Amino acid sequence: CARVINRRGGGQPQHF. Complete variable domain (other parts from reference TRBV7-8 and TRBJ1-5): GAGVSQSPRYKVAKRGQDVALRCDPISGHVSLFWYQQALGQGPEFLTYFQNEAQLDKSGLPSDRFFAERPEGSVSTLKIQRTQQEDSAVYLCARVINRRGGGQPQHFGDGTRLSIL.

The chain employs TRBV18 and TRBJ1-1; unclear D gene. V was clipped by 5 bases and J by 1 base, with 5 bases between them. The CDR3 has 12 residues. The germline gives CDR1 KGHSH, CDR2 LQKENI. The DNA for the CDR3 is TGTGCCAGCTCAAGCCAGAACACTGAAGCTTTCTTT. This sequence encodes CASSSQNTEAFF. The full variable domain, in which reference TRBV18 and TRBJ1-1 provide the parts outside the CDR3, is NAGVMQNPRHLVRRRGQEARLRCSPMKGHSHVYWYRQLPEEGLKFMVYLQKENIIDESGMPKERFSAEFPKEGPSILRIQQVVRGDSAAYFCASSSQNTEAFFGQGTRLTVV.

For this clone: The junction does not match germline at one end; this may be a read error. The chain uses TRBV6-2 or TRBV6-3 and TRBJ2-3, with TRBD2 matching 10 bases. Germline lookup yields CDR1 MNHEY and CDR2 SVGEGT. This CDR3 is built from 16 residues. CDR3 protein: CATSGRAGGPSDTQYF. The CDR3 bases are TGTGCCACCAGTGGTAGAGCGGGGGGGCCCTCAGATACGCAGTATTTT.

V and J are TRBV10-3 and TRBJ2-7; unclear D gene. CDR1 and CDR2 from the germline V gene are ENHRY and SYGVKD. The CDR3 spans 12 residues. V was clipped by 3 bases and J by 0 bases, with 3 bases between them. The CDR3 DNA reads as TGTGCCATCAGTGATAGCTCCTACGAGCAGTACTTC. Its protein product is CAISDSSYEQYF.

The chain has TRBV4-2 and TRBJ2-5; the match to TRBD2 covers 9 bases. Germline V CDR1 and CDR2: LGHNA, YNFKEQ. The CDR3 spans 14 residues. V shed 4 bases, J shed 9 bases, and the junction held 9 bases outside the gene matches. The CDR3 region has the DNA TGTGCCAGCAGCCCTCCCGGGGTAGCGGGGGCCCAGTACTTC. Amino acids: CASSPPGVAGAQYF.

This chain uses TRBV18 with TRBJ1-1, with TRBD1 matching over 7 bases. V lost 8 bases, J lost 2 bases, and 5 bases stayed unmatched. The CDR3 sequence is 13 residues long. CDR1 and CDR2 (germline): KGHSH, LQKENI. DNA for the CDR3: TGTGCCAGCAGACAGGGATTTAACACTGAAGCTTTCTTT. Translated: CASRQGFNTEAFF.

This clone has at least ten counts. The rearrangement uses TRBV28 and TRBJ1-2; D may be TRBD1 (6 bases). In germline, CDR1 is MDHEN, CDR2 SYDVKM. This CDR3 region has 17 residues. Trimming took 8 bases from V and 4 from J, leaving 26 bases between them. This CDR3 is CASHSLTGAPTLYGYTF. CDR3 coding DNA: TGTGCCAGCCACTCTTTGACAGGCGCACCGACCCTCTATGGCTACACCTTC.

The chain carries TRBV12-3 or TRBV12-4 and TRBJ1-1; perhaps TRBD1 as D (5 bases). There are 13 residues in the CDR3. The ends were cut back, 2 bases at V and 4 bases at J, with 8 bases in the middle. The CDR3 DNA is TGTGCCAGCAGTTTAAGGGGAAGCACTGAAGCTTTCTTT. Protein product: CASSLRGSTEAFF.

This clone has just one count. J is TRBJ2-1 and V is TRBV7-2; 7 bases agree with TRBD1. This CDR3 region has 15 residues. In germline, CDR1 is SGHTA, CDR2 FQGNSA. Trimming at V came to 4 bases and at J to 4 bases, leaving 7 bases not matched to a gene. The CDR3 loop reads CASSSRQGLYNEQFF. DNA for the CDR3: TGTGCCAGCAGCTCGCGACAGGGCCTTTACAATGAGCAGTTCTTC.

This clone was recorded once. This chain joins TRBV5-8 and TRBJ1-1; 7 nucleotides match TRBD1. Germline trimming cut 0 bases from V and 1 base from J; bases unmatched to any gene: 6. Germline CDR1 is SGHTS and CDR2 is YDEGEE. CDR3 length: 16 amino acids. This CDR3 is CASSLEGGEWNTEAFF. For the CDR3, the DNA is TGTGCCAGCAGCTTGGAAGGGGGCGAATGGAACACTGAAGCTTTCTTT.

The chain combines TRBV3-1 (or the pseudogene TRBV3-2) with TRBJ1-1; D might be TRBD1 (6 bases). Per the germline V gene, CDR1 is LGHDT and CDR2 is YNNKEL (reference sequence). The CDR3 totals 14 residues. Trimming shortened V by 1 base and J by 6 bases, and 12 bases separated the two germline ends. The CDR3, as DNA: TGTGCCAGCAGCCAAGCAGGGGCAAGAGCTGAAGCTTTCTTT. This translates into CASSQAGARAEAFF.

The genes are TRBV5-1 and TRBJ1-2; perhaps TRBD1 as D (5 bases). Trimming shortened V by 4 bases and J by 4 bases, and 26 bases separated the two germline ends. Germline CDR1 is SGHRS and CDR2 is YFSETQ. The CDR3 runs 18 residues. The CDR3 nucleotides read TGCGCCAGCAGCCAAATGCTCGGGGGAGCGCGGGCGTCCTATGGCTACACCTTC. It is translated as CASSQMLGGARASYGYTF. The full variable domain, rest sourced from reference TRBV5-1 and TRBJ1-2, is KAGVTQTPRYLIKTRGQQVTLSCSPISGHRSVSWYQQTPGQGLQFLFEYFSETQRNKGNFPGRFSGRQFSNSRSEMNVSTLELGDSALYLCASSQMLGGARASYGYTFGSGTRLTVV.

V is TRBV18 and J is TRBJ1-2; the match to TRBD1 covers 8 bases. Germline lookup yields CDR1 KGHSH and CDR2 LQKENI. The CDR3 has 17 residues. V was pared by 3 bases and J by 7 bases, with 16 bases of the junction left unmatched. CDR3 region: CASSPEGTGRISGGYTF. The CDR3 region has the DNA TGTGCCAGCTCACCGGAGGGGACAGGCAGGATCTCGGGTGGCTACACCTTC.